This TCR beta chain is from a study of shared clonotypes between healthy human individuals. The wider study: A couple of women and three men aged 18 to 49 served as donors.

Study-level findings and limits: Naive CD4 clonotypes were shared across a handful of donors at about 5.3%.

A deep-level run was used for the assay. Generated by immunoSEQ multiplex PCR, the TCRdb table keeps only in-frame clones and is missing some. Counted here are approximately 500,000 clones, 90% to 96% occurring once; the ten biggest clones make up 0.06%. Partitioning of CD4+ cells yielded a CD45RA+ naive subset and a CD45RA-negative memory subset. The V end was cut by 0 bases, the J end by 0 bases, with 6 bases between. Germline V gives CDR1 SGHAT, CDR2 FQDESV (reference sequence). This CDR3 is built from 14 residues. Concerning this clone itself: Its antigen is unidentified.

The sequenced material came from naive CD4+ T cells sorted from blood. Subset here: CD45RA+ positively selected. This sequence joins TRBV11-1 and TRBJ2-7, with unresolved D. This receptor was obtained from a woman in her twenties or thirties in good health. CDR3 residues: CASSLAGYSYEQYF. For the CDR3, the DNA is TGTGCCAGCAGCTTAGCCGGGTACTCCTACGAGCAGTACTTC.